Presented here are 14 T cell receptor beta chains from one specimen sequenced in a study of T cells after yellow fever vaccination. TCRdb reprocessed the 5' RACE reads via MiXCR and lists one record per CDR3 protein. The sample shows some 500,000 distinct CDR3 sequences, about 13% of them seen only once. The sequencing used PBMCs, collected on the day of the yellow fever booster vaccination. Source of these receptors: a man aged 30 to 45 who received the YFV17D yellow fever vaccine.

The sample holds many counts of this clonotype. The chain carries TRBV12-3 or TRBV12-4 and TRBJ2-7; tentative D call: TRBD2 (8 bases). V was trimmed by 9 bases and J by 5 bases, leaving 17 bases between them. This CDR3 region has 13 residues. CDR3 loop: CASTGGTVHEQYF. The CDR3 nucleotides read TGTGCCAGTACGGGGGGGACAGTCCACGAGCAGTACTTC.

This clonotype showed up just a few times. The chain carries TRBV7-2 and TRBJ2-3; no clear D gene. V lost 3 bases and J lost 0, with 10 bases in between. The germline V gene encodes CDR1 SGHTA and CDR2 FQGNSA. This CDR3 spans 15 amino acids. CDR3 residues: CASSFQPTSTDTQYF. The DNA for the CDR3 is TGTGCCAGCAGCTTTCAACCGACTAGCACAGATACGCAGTATTTT.

This clonotype was recorded at least ten times. This rearrangement joins TRBV20-1 to TRBJ2-3; 12 nucleotides agree with TRBD2. The germline CDR1 and CDR2 sequences are DFQATT and SNEGSKA (reference sequence). The V and J ends lost 5 bases and 3 bases, in that order; junction bases with no gene match: 0. The CDR3 totals 13 residues. CDR3 in amino acids: CSAGTSGTDTQYF. The CDR3, as DNA: TGCAGTGCTGGGACTAGCGGGACAGATACGCAGTATTTT.

This chain uses TRBV27 with TRBJ2-1; D remains ambiguous. Per the germline V gene, CDR1 is MNHEY and CDR2 is SMNVEV (reference sequence). The CDR3 length is 13 residues. Trimming took 0 bases from V and 4 from J, leaving 4 bases between them. In nucleotides, the CDR3 is TGTGCCAGCAGTTTATCGGTTTACAATGAGCAGTTCTTC. Residues: CASSLSVYNEQFF.

The CDR3 here is CATSRENTFYEQYF. The DNA of the CDR3 is TGTGCCACCAGCAGGGAGAATACTTTCTACGAGCAGTACTTC. V and J are TRBV15 and TRBJ2-7, with unresolved D. CDR3 length: 14 residues. Trimming took 3 bases from V and 3 from J, leaving 12 bases between them. CDR1 LNHNV and CDR2 YYDKDF come from the germline V gene (reference sequence).

V usage is TRBV20-1 and J usage is TRBJ2-2; D possibly corresponds to TRBD2 (5 bases). CDR3 length: 15 residues. V dropped 3 bases and J dropped 1 base, with 12 bases sitting between them. From germline, CDR1 is DFQATT and CDR2 SNEGSKA (reference sequence). The CDR3 sequence is CSARSGSVNTGELFF. DNA of the CDR3: TGCAGTGCTAGGAGTGGGAGTGTGAACACCGGGGAGCTGTTTTTT.

This clonotype was detected a few times. The J gene is TRBJ2-7, the V gene TRBV7-2, with TRBD2 matching over 7 bases. This CDR3 spans 15 amino acids. Germline V CDR1 and CDR2: SGHTA, FQGNSA. V lost 7 bases and J lost 1; bases outside the gene matches: 10. CDR3: CASTYRSGGSYEQYF. Written as DNA, the CDR3 is TGTGCCAGCACCTACCGGTCGGGGGGATCCTACGAGCAGTACTTC.

The chain uses TRBV5-4 and TRBJ2-5; weak D call: TRBD1 (6 bases). Germline V gene sequence: CDR1 SGHNT, CDR2 YYREEE (reference sequence). Trimming took off 5 bases at V and 4 bases at J, with 12 bases between the two ends. The CDR3 length is 13 residues. CDR3 in amino acids: CASSIQGRETQYF. The CDR3 bases are TGTGCCAGCAGTATCCAGGGGCGAGAGACCCAGTACTTC.

The chain joins TRBV5-1 to TRBJ2-1, with TRBD2 matching over 11 bases. V shed 3 bases, J shed 4 bases, and the junction held 9 bases outside the gene matches. The CDR3 loop spans 17 amino acids. Germline lookup yields CDR1 SGHRS and CDR2 YFSETQ. CDR3 in DNA: TGCGCCAGCAGCTCCGTAGAGGGACTAGCGGATTACAATGAGCAGTTCTTC. It codes for CASSSVEGLADYNEQFF.

This clonotype was detected only a few times. The rearrangement joins TRBV20-1 to TRBJ2-1; D possibly matches TRBD1 or TRBD2 (5 bases each). Germline V gene lookup returns CDR1 DFQATT and CDR2 SNEGSKA (reference sequence). The CDR3 length is 13 residues. The CDR3 DNA is TGCAGGCCGGGGCACACTAATAGGAATGAGCAGTTCTTC. Its protein product is CRPGHTNRNEQFF.

At least ten counts were recorded for this clonotype. CDR3 DNA: TGTGCCAGCAGCCACGACAGCTATGGCTACACCTTC. Protein sequence: CASSHDSYGYTF. J is TRBJ1-2 and V is TRBV4-2; the D gene is possibly TRBD1 (5 bases). The V end lost 3 bases, the J end lost 4 bases, and 6 bases lay between the germline ends. The germline gives CDR1 LGHNA, CDR2 YNFKEQ. The CDR3 has 12 amino acids.

V usage is TRBV19 and J usage is TRBJ1-1; no definite D call. The CDR3 extends over 14 amino acids. In germline, CDR1 is LNHDA, CDR2 SQIVND (reference sequence). Trimming stripped 1 base from V and 4 bases from J, with 10 bases between. The CDR3 nucleotides are TGTGCCAGTAGTATAGCTTACGAGGGCACTGAAGCTTTCTTT. Protein product: CASSIAYEGTEAFF.

This clonotype was seen only a few times. The chain employs TRBV3-1 and TRBJ2-1, with D possibly being TRBD2 (5 bases). From germline, CDR1 is LGHDT and CDR2 YNNKEL (reference sequence). This CDR3 has 16 residues. Trimming removed 4 bases from V and 6 bases from J, with 19 bases in between. CDR3 DNA sequence: TGTGCCAGCAGCCTCTTTGGGCGGAGACGGGGCAATGAGCAGTTCTTC. This codes for CASSLFGRRRGNEQFF.

This clonotype was counted a few times. The chain has TRBV4-3 and TRBJ2-1, with 8 positions matching TRBD1. V lost 0 bases, J lost 2 bases, and 3 bases stayed unmatched. This CDR3 has 16 residues. The V gene's germline CDR1 is LGHNA and CDR2 YSLEER. The CDR3 nucleotides are TGCGCCAGCAGCCAAGATTGGACAGGGACCTACAATGAGCAGTTCTTC. This sequence encodes CASSQDWTGTYNEQFF.